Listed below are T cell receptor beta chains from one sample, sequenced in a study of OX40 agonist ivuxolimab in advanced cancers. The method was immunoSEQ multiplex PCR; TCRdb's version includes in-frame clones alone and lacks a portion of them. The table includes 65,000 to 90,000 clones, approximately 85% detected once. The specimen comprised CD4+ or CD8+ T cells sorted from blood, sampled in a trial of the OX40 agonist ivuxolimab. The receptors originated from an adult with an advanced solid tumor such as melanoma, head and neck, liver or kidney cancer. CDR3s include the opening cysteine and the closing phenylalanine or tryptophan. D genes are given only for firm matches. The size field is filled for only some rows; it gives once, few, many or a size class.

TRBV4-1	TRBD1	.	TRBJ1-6	CASSQEDRSSPLHF	TGCGCCAGCAGCCAAGAGGACAGGAGTTCACCCCTCCACTTT
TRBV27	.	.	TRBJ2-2	CASSSSRGRRAGELFF	TGTGCCAGCAGTTCCTCTCGAGGACGGCGGGCCGGGGAGCTGTTTTTT
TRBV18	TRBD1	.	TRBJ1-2	CASSPASDRGNYGYTF	TGTGCCAGCTCACCAGCATCTGACAGGGGTAACTATGGCTACACCTTC
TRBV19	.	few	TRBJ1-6	CASRIRDGYSPLHF	TGTGCCAGTAGAATCCGGGACGGATATTCACCCCTCCACTTT
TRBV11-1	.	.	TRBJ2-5	CASSSPDRQETQYF	TGTGCCAGCAGCTCCCCTGACAGGCAAGAGACCCAGTACTTC
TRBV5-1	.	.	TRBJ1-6	CASSTMTGSDSPLHF	TGCGCCAGCAGCACCATGACAGGTAGCGATTCACCCCTCCACTTT
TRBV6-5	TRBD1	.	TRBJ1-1	CASSPTTGRTEAFF	TGTGCCAGCAGTCCCACGACAGGGCGGACTGAAGCTTTCTTT
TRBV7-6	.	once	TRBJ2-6	CASSLDRPGGSGANVLTF	TGTGCCAGCAGCTTAGATCGTCCCGGGGGCTCTGGGGCCAACGTCCTGACTTTC
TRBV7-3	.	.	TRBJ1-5	CASSPDRHRSQPQHF	TGTGCCAGCAGTCCCGACAGGCACAGGAGTCAACCCCAGCATTTT
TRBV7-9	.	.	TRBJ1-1	CASSPGLGLGTEAFF	TGTGCCAGCAGCCCAGGGCTGGGGTTAGGCACTGAAGCTTTCTTT
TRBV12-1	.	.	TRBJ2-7	CASRQDRGIEEQYF	TGTGCCAGCAGACAGGACAGGGGGATAGAAGAGCAGTACTTC
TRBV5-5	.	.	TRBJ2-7	CASSLVSGDEQYF	TGTGCCAGCAGCTTGGTTTCCGGAGACGAGCAGTACTTC
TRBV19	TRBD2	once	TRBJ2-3	CASTLSPGGGFTDTQYF	TGTGCCAGTACCCTTTCACCGGGGGGGGGCTTCACAGATACGCAGTATTTT
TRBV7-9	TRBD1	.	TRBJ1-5	CASSRGTGLSEPQHF	TGTGCCAGCAGCCGAGGGACAGGACTCTCTGAACCCCAGCATTTT
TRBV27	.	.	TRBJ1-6	CASRAGRVNNSPLHF	TGTGCCAGCAGGGCAGGGCGGGTGAATAATTCACCCCTCCACTTT
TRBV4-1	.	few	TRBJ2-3	CASSQEWRGGPIDTQYF	TGCGCCAGCAGCCAAGAGTGGCGGGGCGGCCCCATAGATACGCAGTATTTT
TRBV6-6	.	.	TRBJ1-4	CASSTNSEKRVFF	TGTGCCAGCAGTACTAATTCCGAAAAAAGGGTGTTTTTT
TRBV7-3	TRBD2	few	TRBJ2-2	CASSSSGLAGGLETGELFF	TGTGCCAGCAGCTCCTCGGGACTAGCGGGGGGGCTGGAGACCGGGGAGCTGTTTTTT
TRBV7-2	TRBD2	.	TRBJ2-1	CASSRTGTSSYNEQFF	TGTGCCAGCAGCCGCACCGGGACTAGCTCCTACAATGAGCAGTTCTTC
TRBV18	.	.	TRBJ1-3	CASSNTGTPSGNTIYF	TGTGCCAGCTCAAACACAGGCACACCCTCTGGAAACACCATATATTTT
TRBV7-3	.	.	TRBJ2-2	CASSLNRGATGELFF	TGTGCCAGCAGCTTAAACCGGGGGGCTACCGGGGAGCTGTTTTTT
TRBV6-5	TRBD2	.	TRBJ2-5	CASSLAGAPQETQYF	TGTGCCAGCAGCCTAGCGGGGGCCCCCCAAGAGACCCAGTACTTC
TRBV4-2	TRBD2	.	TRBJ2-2	CASSQVQRGNTGELFF	TGTGCCAGCAGCCAAGTTCAGCGGGGGAACACCGGGGAGCTGTTTTTT
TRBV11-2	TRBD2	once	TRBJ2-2	CASSSSVGTSPTGELFF	TGTGCCAGCAGCTCATCCGTCGGGACTAGCCCCACCGGGGAGCTGTTTTTT
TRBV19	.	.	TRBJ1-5	CASSIDSQPNQPQHF	TGTGCCAGTAGTATAGACAGCCAACCCAATCAGCCCCAGCATTTT
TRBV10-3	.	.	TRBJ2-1	CAITGVAEGEQFF	TGTGCCATCACGGGGGTGGCTGAGGGGGAGCAGTTCTTC
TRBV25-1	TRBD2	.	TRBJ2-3	CASSDPAGGTDTQYF	TGTGCCAGCAGTGATCCAGCGGGGGGGACAGATACGCAGTATTTT
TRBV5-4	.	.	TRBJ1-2	CAGSTGARGYTF	TGTGCCGGTTCAACAGGAGCTCGGGGCTACACCTTC
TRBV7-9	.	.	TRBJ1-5	CASSLEGEAQHF	TGTGCCAGCAGCTTAGAGGGGGAGGCCCAGCATTTT
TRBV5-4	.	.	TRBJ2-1	CASSQRFQGSNNEQFF	TGTGCCAGCAGCCAGAGGTTCCAGGGATCCAACAATGAGCAGTTCTTC
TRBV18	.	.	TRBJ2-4	CASSPPQVVKNIQYF	TGTGCCAGCTCACCACCTCAGGTGGTCAAAAACATTCAGTACTTC
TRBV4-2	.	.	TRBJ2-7	CASSQPLLGGPSYEQYF	TGTGCCAGCAGCCAACCCTTATTGGGGGGACCCTCCTACGAGCAGTACTTC
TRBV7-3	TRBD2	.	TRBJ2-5	CASSLGTSGAQETQYF	TGTGCCAGCAGCCTGGGGACTAGCGGGGCCCAAGAGACCCAGTACTTC
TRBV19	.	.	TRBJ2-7	CASSIGGFEQYF	TGTGCCAGTAGTATAGGTGGGTTCGAGCAGTACTTC
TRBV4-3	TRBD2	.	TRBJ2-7	CASSQASGGVYEQYF	TGCGCCAGCAGCCAAGCGAGCGGGGGGGTGTACGAGCAGTACTTC
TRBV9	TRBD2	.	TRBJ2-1	CASSVGRLAGYYEQFF	TGTGCCAGCAGCGTAGGGCGACTAGCGGGGTACTATGAGCAGTTCTTC
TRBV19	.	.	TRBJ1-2	CASSIDLPGAGYTF	TGTGCCAGTAGTATAGATCTCCCAGGGGCCGGCTACACCTTC
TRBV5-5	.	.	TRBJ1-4	CASSLYPAVGNEKLFF	TGTGCCAGCAGCTTGTATCCGGCAGTAGGTAATGAAAAACTGTTTTTT
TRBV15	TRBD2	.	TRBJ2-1	CATRSLAGGLNEQFF	TGTGCCACCAGAAGCCTAGCGGGGGGGCTGAATGAGCAGTTCTTC
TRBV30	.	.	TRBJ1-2	CAWSELQPGSNYGYTF	TGTGCCTGGAGTGAGTTACAGCCTGGATCAAACTATGGCTACACCTTC
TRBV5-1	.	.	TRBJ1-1	CASSSGTPGTEAFF	TGCGCCAGCAGCTCCGGGACTCCGGGGACTGAAGCTTTCTTT
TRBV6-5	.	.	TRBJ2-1	CASTRTFSSYNEQFF	TGTGCCAGCACCCGGACATTCAGCTCCTACAATGAGCAGTTCTTC
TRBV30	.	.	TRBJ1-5	CAWSFSGGNQPQHF	TGTGCCTGGAGTTTTTCTGGGGGCAATCAGCCCCAGCATTTT
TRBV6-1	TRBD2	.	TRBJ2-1	CASNGGRGGQFF	TGTGCCAGCAATGGGGGCCGGGGGGGGCAGTTCTTC
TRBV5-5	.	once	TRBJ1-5	CASSLASDQPQHF	TGTGCCAGCAGCTTGGCTAGTGATCAGCCCCAGCATTTT
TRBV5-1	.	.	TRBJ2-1	CASSTTSYNEQFF	TGCGCCAGCAGCACGACTAGTTACAATGAGCAGTTCTTC
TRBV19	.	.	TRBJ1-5	CASSIRNNQPQHF	TGTGCCAGTAGTATCCGCAACAATCAGCCCCAGCATTTT
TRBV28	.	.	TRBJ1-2	CASSLAVQRQLNGYTF	TGTGCCAGCAGTTTGGCGGTACAGAGGCAGCTTAATGGCTACACCTTC
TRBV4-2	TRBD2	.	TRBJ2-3	CASSRAGGWVDTQYF	TGTGCCAGCAGCCGAGCGGGGGGGTGGGTAGATACGCAGTATTTT
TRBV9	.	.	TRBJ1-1	CASSLATQAEAFF	TGTGCCAGCAGTTTAGCGACACAAGCTGAAGCTTTCTTT